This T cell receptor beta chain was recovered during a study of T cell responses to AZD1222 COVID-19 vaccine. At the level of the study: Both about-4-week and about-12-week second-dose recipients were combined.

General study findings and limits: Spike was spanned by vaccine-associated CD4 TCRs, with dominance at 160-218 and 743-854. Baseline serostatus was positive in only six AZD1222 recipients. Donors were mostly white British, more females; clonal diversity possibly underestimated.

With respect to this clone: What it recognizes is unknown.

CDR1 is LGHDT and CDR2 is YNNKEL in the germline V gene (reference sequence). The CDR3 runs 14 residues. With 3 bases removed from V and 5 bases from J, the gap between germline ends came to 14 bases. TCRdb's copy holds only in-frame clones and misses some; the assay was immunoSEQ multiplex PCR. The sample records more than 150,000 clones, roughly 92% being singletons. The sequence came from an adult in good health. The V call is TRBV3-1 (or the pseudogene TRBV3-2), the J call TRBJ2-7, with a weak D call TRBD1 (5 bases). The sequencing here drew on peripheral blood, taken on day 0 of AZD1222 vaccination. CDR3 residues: CASSHSVGHHEQYF. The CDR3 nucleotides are TGTGCCAGCAGCCATTCCGTCGGACACCACGAGCAGTACTTC.